Sequencing of this T cell receptor (beta chain) was carried out in a study of blood T cells in healthy people across ages. Using a J-beta primer mix together with a sample-barcoded 5' primer, a second PCR was run for about 7 to 12 cycles. One entry per CDR3 protein results from TCRdb running MiXCR on the 5' RACE reads. Of about 800,000 distinct CDR3 sequences listed, roughly 25% are singletons. Findings and limits, study-wide: TCR beta diversity was tightly associated with the proportion of naive T cells.

As concerns this clonotype: Its antigen is unidentified.

The CDR3 length is 14 residues. Germline CDR1 reads SGHAT; CDR2 reads FQNNGV. These records were also assigned to another study, of T cells of mothers and their children. As reported in that work: The study sampled a few healthy Caucasian mothers and their six children. Once extracted, all RNA went into cDNA synthesis at about 1.5 ug per 15 ul. Addition of sample barcodes and 2-4 random nucleotides occurred through the M1S primer of the second PCR.

This TCR derives from a boy between 10 and 17 years old in good health. The chain is built from TRBV11-2 and TRBJ2-5; D is ambiguous. The better agreement between TRBJ2-1 and the DNA end casts doubt on the J call. Material: blood. Here the CDR3 reads CASRTAAANNEQFF. DNA of the CDR3: TGTGCCAGCAGGACCGCGGCGGCAAATAATGAGCAGTTCTTC.